These 20 T cell receptor beta chains share one sample of origin, sequenced in a study of long-term antiretroviral therapy in people with HIV. Survey-level immunoSEQ v3.0 assays were run. The data were produced by immunoSEQ multiplex PCR, yet TCRdb's version contains in-frame clones alone and is incomplete. The sample holds fewer than 25,000 clones, 86% seen once. This sample comprised unsorted PBMCs, obtained 1.2 years after starting antiretroviral therapy. The receptors were sampled from a man aged 50-59 years with HIV.

This rearrangement joins TRBV18 to TRBJ2-5; TRBD1 is a possible D gene (6 bases). The germline CDR1 and CDR2 sequences are KGHSH and LQKENI. The CDR3 is 17 residues long. Between the trimmed V and J ends, which lost 3 bases and 1 base, there was a span of 18 bases. The CDR3 reads CASSPRDADSAQETQYF. The CDR3 DNA reads TGTGCCAGCTCACCCAGGGATGCGGACAGCGCCCAAGAGACCCAGTACTTC.

The V call is TRBV11-1, the J call TRBJ1-1, with no clear D. Germline V gene sequence: CDR1 SGHAT, CDR2 FQDESV (reference sequence). V gave up 7 bases and J gave up 1 base, with 13 bases separating them. This CDR3 is 14 amino acids long. The CDR3 DNA follows: TGTGCCAGCACCCCAGGTATAGGGAACACTGAAGCTTTCTTT. Amino acids: CASTPGIGNTEAFF.

The V and J genes are TRBV7-8 and TRBJ2-1; D might be TRBD1 or TRBD2, each matching 7 bases. Germline CDR1 is SGHVS and CDR2 is FQNEAQ. The CDR3 totals 15 residues. Trimming took off 3 bases at V and 4 bases at J, with 13 bases between the two ends. The CDR3 sequence is CASSFYRGLYNEQFF. CDR3 nucleotide sequence: TGTGCCAGCAGCTTCTACAGGGGACTATACAATGAGCAGTTCTTC.

V usage is TRBV5-4 and J usage is TRBJ2-2; tentatively, D is TRBD1 (5 bases). Trimming removed 1 base at V and 7 bases at J, with 11 bases between. The CDR3 sequence is 14 residues long. From germline, CDR1 is SGHNT and CDR2 YYREEE (reference sequence). CDR3: CASSLRGVGGELFF. The CDR3 DNA reads TGTGCCAGCAGCTTGAGGGGCGTCGGCGGGGAGCTGTTTTTT.

This chain links TRBV6-5 with TRBJ2-7, with D possibly TRBD2 on 6 matching bases. Germline values: CDR1 MNHEY, CDR2 SVGAGI. The CDR3 extends over 15 amino acids. The V end lost 5 bases, the J end lost 3 bases, and 17 bases lay between the germline ends. CDR3 loop: CASSPRGGSSYEQYF. In nucleotides, the CDR3 is TGTGCCAGCAGTCCCAGAGGAGGGAGCAGCTACGAGCAGTACTTC.

The chain uses TRBV5-4 and TRBJ1-4, with D maybe TRBD1 (5 bases). V was shortened by 0 bases and J by 5 bases, with 17 bases between the two germline ends. In germline, CDR1 is SGHNT, CDR2 YYREEE (reference sequence). This CDR3 has 17 amino acids. The CDR3, as DNA: TGTGCCAGCAGCTTGGGAGGAGTCGACAGAAGGAATGAAAAACTGTTTTTT. Amino acid sequence: CASSLGGVDRRNEKLFF.

Relative to its sample, this clone is large. The chain is built from TRBV28 and TRBJ1-3; 9 positions match TRBD1. CDR1 is MDHEN, CDR2 SYDVKM, per germline. The CDR3 runs to 16 residues. Trimming removed 3 bases from V and 4 bases from J; junction bases left unmatched: 7. DNA of the CDR3: TGTGCCAGCAGTTTTGGGACGGGACAGGGAGGAAACACCATATATTTT. Residues: CASSFGTGQGGNTIYF.

This clone was seen a single time. The chain couples TRBV5-1 to TRBJ2-7; D is possibly TRBD1 or TRBD2 (5 bases each). This CDR3 region has 15 residues. Germline V gene data show CDR1 as SGHRS and CDR2 as YFSETQ. Deletions cut 4 bases from V and 2 bases from J, with 16 bases between. The DNA of the CDR3 is TGCGCCAGCAGCCCCGGGGCGTTGGCCCCCTACGAGCAGTACTTC. This gives the protein CASSPGALAPYEQYF.

J is TRBJ1-2 and V is TRBV7-9, with D perhaps TRBD1 (5 bases). Between the trimmed V and J ends, which lost 5 bases and 3 bases, there was a span of 16 bases. Germline V lookup: CDR1 SEHNR, CDR2 FQNEAQ (reference sequence). The CDR3 consists of 15 residues. CDR3 nucleotide sequence: TGTGCCAGCAGCCCGGGGAGCGGGGGACACTATGGCTACACCTTC. It yields the protein CASSPGSGGHYGYTF.

The chain recombines TRBV7-6 with TRBJ2-2; a weak D match, TRBD1 (5 bases). V dropped 2 bases and J dropped 0 bases, with 16 bases sitting between them. The CDR3 is made up of 18 amino acids. CDR1 is SGHVS and CDR2 is FNYEAQ in the germline V gene. The CDR3 loop is CASSLNGAGFSNTGELFF. The CDR3 bases are TGTGCCAGCAGCTTAAATGGGGCAGGCTTTTCGAACACCGGGGAGCTGTTTTTT.

The genes are TRBV29-1 and TRBJ2-1, with D tentatively TRBD2 (7 bases). Trimming stripped 5 bases from V and 6 bases from J, with 26 bases between. Looked up from germline, CDR1 is SQVTM and CDR2 is ANQGSEA. This CDR3 is 17 amino acids long. The CDR3 loop reads CSVRGGTQTGTGNEQFF. In DNA, the CDR3 is TGCAGCGTTAGGGGAGGGACTCAAACAGGGACGGGCAATGAGCAGTTCTTC.

The chain uses TRBV5-6 and TRBJ1-2; 10 bases match TRBD1. The CDR3 contains 12 residues. V was pared by 4 bases and J by 12 bases, with 6 bases of the junction left unmatched. Germline CDR1 and CDR2: SGHDT and YYEEEE. The CDR3 region is CASSPGQGFHTF. The CDR3 DNA reads TGTGCCAGCAGCCCGGGACAGGGGTTTCACACCTTC.

V and J are TRBV4-1 and TRBJ1-3, with a possible D match to TRBD1 (5 bases). V was trimmed by 3 bases and J by 3 bases, leaving 12 bases between them. The CDR3 covers 15 residues. From germline, CDR1 is MGHRA and CDR2 YSYEKL. CDR3 nucleotides: TGCGCCAGCAGCCATTTGGGGGGAGGTGGAAACACCATATATTTT. Encoded protein: CASSHLGGGGNTIYF.

The chain carries TRBV14 and TRBJ1-1; D unclear. From germline, CDR1 is SGHDN and CDR2 FVKESK. Trimming shortened V by 0 bases and J by 8 bases, and 7 bases separated the two germline ends. The CDR3 is made up of 12 amino acids. The CDR3 DNA reads TGTGCCAGCAGCCAAGATCTCCTGGAAGCTTTCTTT. Residues: CASSQDLLEAFF.

The chain is built from TRBV19 and TRBJ1-5, with a weak D call TRBD1 (6 bases). Germline CDR1 is LNHDA and CDR2 is SQIVND (reference sequence). The CDR3 runs to 13 residues. The germline V and J ends were trimmed by 8 bases and 3 bases, with 11 bases remaining between them. In DNA form, the CDR3 reads TGTGCCAGTGCAGGGGTGGCCAATCAGCCCCAGCATTTT. It translates to CASAGVANQPQHF.

V is TRBV5-6 and J is TRBJ1-3; a possible D gene is TRBD1 (6 bases). The ends were cut back, 3 bases at V and 2 bases at J, with 12 bases in the middle. The CDR3 extends over 15 amino acids. CDR1 and CDR2 (germline): SGHDT, YYEEEE. The DNA of the CDR3 is TGTGCCAGCAGCTATTGGGGGCGGGCTGGAAACACCATATATTTT. Translation gives CASSYWGRAGNTIYF.

The gene calls are TRBV5-8 and TRBJ1-4; tentatively, D is TRBD1 (5 bases). The CDR3 totals 15 residues. The V gene lost 4 bases and the J gene lost 3 bases, with 13 bases spanning the gap. Germline-derived CDR1 and CDR2 are SGHTS and YDEGEE. CDR3 bases: TGTGCCAGCAGCCAGCGGGGCAGGGCTAATGAAAAACTGTTTTTT. Its protein is CASSQRGRANEKLFF.

The V and J genes are TRBV19 and TRBJ1-1; tentative D call: TRBD1 (5 bases). Trimming shortened V by 3 bases and J by 3 bases, and 17 bases separated the two germline ends. The CDR3 covers 16 residues. The V gene's germline CDR1 is LNHDA and CDR2 SQIVND (reference sequence). The CDR3 loop is CASSIWERGPHTEAFF. The CDR3 coding sequence is TGTGCCAGTAGTATTTGGGAGAGGGGCCCTCACACTGAAGCTTTCTTT.

This rearrangement joins TRBV5-1 to TRBJ2-1; tentatively, D is TRBD2 (5 bases). V gave up 0 bases and J gave up 7 bases, with 14 bases separating them. From germline, CDR1 is SGHRS and CDR2 YFSETQ. This CDR3 comprises 15 residues. In DNA form, the CDR3 reads TGCGCCAGCAGCTTGGCATTGACTAAAACTAATGAGCAGTTCTTC. Its protein is CASSLALTKTNEQFF.

The chain employs TRBV5-1 and TRBJ1-1, with D hard to call. This CDR3 comprises 14 residues. The V gene lost 0 bases and the J gene lost 1 base, with 7 bases spanning the gap. Germline CDR1 is SGHRS and CDR2 is YFSETQ. Here the CDR3 reads CASSLERPNTEAFF. In DNA, the CDR3 is TGCGCCAGCAGCTTGGAAAGGCCGAACACTGAAGCTTTCTTT.